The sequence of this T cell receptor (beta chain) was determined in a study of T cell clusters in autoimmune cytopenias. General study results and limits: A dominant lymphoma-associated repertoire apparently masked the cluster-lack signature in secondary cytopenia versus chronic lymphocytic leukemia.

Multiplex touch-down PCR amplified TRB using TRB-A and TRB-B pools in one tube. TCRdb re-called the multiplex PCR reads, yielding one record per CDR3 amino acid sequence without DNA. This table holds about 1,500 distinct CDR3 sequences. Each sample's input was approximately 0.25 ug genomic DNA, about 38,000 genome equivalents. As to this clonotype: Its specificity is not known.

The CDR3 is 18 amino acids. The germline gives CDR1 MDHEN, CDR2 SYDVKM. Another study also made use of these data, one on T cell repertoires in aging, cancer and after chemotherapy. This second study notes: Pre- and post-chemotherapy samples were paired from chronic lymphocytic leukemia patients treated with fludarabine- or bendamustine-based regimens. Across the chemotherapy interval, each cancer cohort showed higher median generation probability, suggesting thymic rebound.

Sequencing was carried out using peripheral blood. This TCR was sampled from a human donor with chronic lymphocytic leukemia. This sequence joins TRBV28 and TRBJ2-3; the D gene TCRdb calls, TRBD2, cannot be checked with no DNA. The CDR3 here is CASSAHFTSGRAIDTQYF. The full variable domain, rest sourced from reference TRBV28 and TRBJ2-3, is DVKVTQSSRYLVKRTGEKVFLECVQDMDHENMFWYRQDPGLGLRLIYFSYDVKMKEKGDIPEGYSVSREKKERFSLILESASTNQTSMYLCASSAHFTSGRAIDTQYFGPGTRLTVL.